These T cell receptor beta chains were read from a single sample in a study of blood T cell repertoires in COVID-19. The method was immunoSEQ multiplex PCR; TCRdb's version includes in-frame clones alone and lacks a portion of them. The table records approximately 110,000 clones, around 83% of them present only once. What was sequenced was peripheral blood. These receptors came from an elderly woman with acute or convalescent COVID-19. The CDR3 runs from the conserved cysteine through the conserved F or W. D genes are given only for firm matches. Clone size is shown for a subset of rows, as once, few, many or a class of expanded clone.

J,V,size,D,DNA,CDR3
TRBJ1-1,TRBV27,-,-,TGTGCCAGCAGTACACAACAGGGAAGGGTCGCTGAAGCTTTCTTT,CASSTQQGRVAEAFF
TRBJ2-2,TRBV19,-,TRBD1,TGTGCCAGTAGTATAGAGGACAGGCTGAACACCGGGGAGCTGTTTTTT,CASSIEDRLNTGELFF
TRBJ1-1,TRBV5-6,-,-,TGTGCCAGCAGCCTTTCAACTAAGGTCCCTTCACGCACTGAAGCTTTCTTT,CASSLSTKVPSRTEAFF
TRBJ1-4,TRBV7-2,-,-,TGTGCCAGCAGCTTAGAGTTTGTAACAGATTTTAATGAAAAACTGTTTTTT,CASSLEFVTDFNEKLFF
TRBJ1-1,TRBV5-1,-,-,TGCGCCAGCAGCACCGGGGGAGGAGACTTCAACACTGAAGCTTTCTTT,CASSTGGGDFNTEAFF
TRBJ2-7,TRBV2,once,TRBD1,TGTGCCAGTCGGACAGGGGGGGACTACGAGCAGTACTTC,CASRTGGDYEQYF
TRBJ2-7,TRBV19,-,TRBD1,TGTGCCAGTAGTAACACCGGGACAGGGGGCCTCGAGCAGTACTTC,CASSNTGTGGLEQYF
TRBJ1-5,TRBV28,few,TRBD1,TGTGCCAGCTGGGGACAGGGCTACCTCCTTAGCAATCAGCCCCAGCATTTT,CASWGQGYLLSNQPQHF
TRBJ2-1,TRBV19,-,TRBD2,TGTGCCAGTAGTATAGCTGCTAGCGGGAGGGGTGACAATGAGCAGTTCTTC,CASSIAASGRGDNEQFF
TRBJ1-1,TRBV29-1,once,-,TGCAGCGTCGCTCCGGGGTGGAGGAACACTGAAGCTTTCTTT,CSVAPGWRNTEAFF
TRBJ2-7,TRBV28,-,-,TGTGCCAGCAGAGGAGTTTACGGCCACGAGCAGTACTTC,CASRGVYGHEQYF
TRBJ2-2,TRBV2,-,-,TGTGCCAGCAGGCCAGACACCGGGGAGCTGTTTTTT,CASRPDTGELFF
TRBJ2-3,TRBV29-1,-,-,TGCAGCGTTGAGCCCGGGGAGGATACGCAGTATTTT,CSVEPGEDTQYF
TRBJ2-1,TRBV5-1,-,-,TGCGCCAGCAGCTGGACCTCCAGGGGTTTATTGGATGAGCAGTTCTTC,CASSWTSRGLLDEQFF
TRBJ2-1,TRBV20-1,-,TRBD2,TGCAGTGCCAGTGGGACTAGCGCCCTATCGGGTGAGCAGTTCTTC,CSASGTSALSGEQFF
TRBJ2-2,TRBV18,-,-,TGTGCCAGCTCACTACAATCTAGCCGCGCCGGGGAGCTGTTTTTT,CASSLQSSRAGELFF
TRBJ1-5,TRBV24-1,few,-,TGTGCCACCAGTGAAGCAGGGAGCAATCAGCCCCAGCATTTT,CATSEAGSNQPQHF
TRBJ2-1,TRBV11-2,-,-,TGTGCCAGCAGCTTGAGCGGAGGTACCTACAATGAGCAGTTCTTC,CASSLSGGTYNEQFF
TRBJ2-5,TRBV5-1,-,-,TGCGCCAGCAGCTTGACAATGCAAGAGACCCAGTACTTC,CASSLTMQETQYF
TRBJ1-5,TRBV2,-,-,TGTGCCAGCAATGTGGGGGGAGGACAGCCCCAGCATTTT,CASNVGGGQPQHF
TRBJ2-7,TRBV11-2,-,-,TGTGCCAGCAGCTTAGTTCGGTCCCACGAGCAGTACTTC,CASSLVRSHEQYF
TRBJ1-5,TRBV6-1,-,TRBD1,TGTGCCAGCAGTGCGGGACAGGGGCCCGTAAACCAGCCCCAGCATTTT,CASSAGQGPVNQPQHF
TRBJ2-3,TRBV1,-,-,TGCACCAGCAGCCAAGTGGGGACTACTAGCACAGATACGCAGTATTTT,CTSSQVGTTSTDTQYF
TRBJ1-3,TRBV27,-,-,TGTGCCAGCAGTTTATGGGGAGGCTCTGGAAACACCATATATTTT,CASSLWGGSGNTIYF
TRBJ2-5,TRBV19,few,-,TGTGCCAGTAGCGACAGAAAAGAGACCCAGTACTTC,CASSDRKETQYF
TRBJ2-3,TRBV27,-,-,TGTGCCAGCACCCTGGCAGGGACAGATACGCAGTATTTT,CASTLAGTDTQYF
TRBJ2-7,TRBV5-6,-,TRBD2,TGTGCCAGCAGCTTGGGGGGGGGACCCTACGAGCAGTACTTC,CASSLGGGPYEQYF
TRBJ2-7,TRBV18,once,-,TGTGCCAGCTCACCAGGGGCCATCTACGAGCAGTACTTC,CASSPGAIYEQYF